These 30 T cell receptor beta chains came from one sample sequenced in a study of cytomegalovirus exposure and HLA in healthy donors. The PCR employed 60 Vbeta primers together with 13 Jbeta primers. The protocol was immunoSEQ multiplex PCR, while the TCRdb copy is restricted to in-frame clones and leaves out a portion. This repertoire shows about 100,000 clones, around 80% found once; its top ten account for about 1.7%. The sample taken for sequencing was PBMCs. The receptor source for this set is a middle-aged woman in good health and CMV-seronegative.

CDR3 in amino acids: CASSPAASGIDEQFF. In DNA, the CDR3 is TGTGCCAGCAGCCCTGCGGCTAGCGGGATCGATGAGCAGTTCTTC. V and J are TRBV7-2 and TRBJ2-1; 9 bases fit TRBD2. Trimming cost V 5 bases and J 8 bases; bases outside gene matches: 10. This CDR3 comprises 15 residues. Germline V gives CDR1 SGHTA, CDR2 FQGNSA. Combining the CDR3 with reference TRBV7-2 and TRBJ2-1 gives the whole variable domain GAGVSQSPSNKVTEKGKDVELRCDPISGHTALYWYRQSLGQGLEFLIYFQGNSAPDKSGLPSDRFSAERTGGSVSTLTIQRTQQEDSAVYLCASSPAASGIDEQFFGPGTRLTVL.

This clone was seen more than once but under ten times. The V gene is TRBV5-6, the J gene TRBJ1-1; no clear D gene. Germline V lookup: CDR1 SGHDT, CDR2 YYEEEE. Trimming shortened V by 4 bases and J by 4 bases, and 5 bases separated the two germline ends. The CDR3 covers 11 residues. The CDR3 nucleotides are TGTGCCAGCAGCCTCAGCACTGAAGCTTTCTTT. Translating it yields CASSLSTEAFF.

The CDR3 DNA reads as TGTGCCAGCTTACAGGGGATTGACCAAGAGACCCAGTACTTC. It encodes CASLQGIDQETQYF. This sequence joins TRBV18 and TRBJ2-5; 7 positions agree with TRBD1. The CDR3 length is 14 residues. Germline V gives CDR1 KGHSH, CDR2 LQKENI. V dropped 7 bases and J dropped 0; count of bases not matched to a gene: 5. The entire variable domain, with the rest obtained from reference TRBV18 and TRBJ2-5, is as follows: NAGVMQNPRHLVRRRGQEARLRCSPMKGHSHVYWYRQLPEEGLKFMVYLQKENIIDESGMPKERFSAEFPKEGPSILRIQQVVRGDSAAYFCASLQGIDQETQYFGPGTRLLVL.

The chain employs TRBV28 and TRBJ2-7, with 8 bases matching TRBD1. The CDR3 sequence is 14 residues long. Germline trimming cut 6 bases from V and 6 bases from J; bases unmatched to any gene: 10. Looked up from germline, CDR1 is MDHEN and CDR2 is SYDVKM. The CDR3 DNA sequence: TGTGCCAGCAGAGCCCAGGGGGCGTGGGGCGAGCAGTACTTC. It codes for CASRAQGAWGEQYF. Full variable domain (missing parts from reference TRBV28 and TRBJ2-7): DVKVTQSSRYLVKRTGEKVFLECVQDMDHENMFWYRQDPGLGLRLIYFSYDVKMKEKGDIPEGYSVSREKKERFSLILESASTNQTSMYLCASRAQGAWGEQYFGPGTRLTVT.

This clone showed up just once. V is TRBV19 and J is TRBJ2-7, with 8 bases fitting TRBD2. Germline CDR1 and CDR2: LNHDA and SQIVND (reference sequence). This CDR3 is built from 15 residues. Trimming cost V 4 bases and J 4 bases; bases outside gene matches: 9. For the CDR3, the DNA is TGTGCCAGTAGTACGGTCGGACTAGCCGATTACGAGCAGTACTTC. Translation gives CASSTVGLADYEQYF. The full variable domain, rest sourced from reference TRBV19 and TRBJ2-7, is DGGITQSPKYLFRKEGQNVTLSCEQNLNHDAMYWYRQDPGQGLRLIYYSQIVNDFQKGDIAEGYSVSREKKESFPLTVTSAQKNPTAFYLCASSTVGLADYEQYFGPGTRLTVT.

The chain combines TRBV7-9 with TRBJ1-3, with D perhaps TRBD1 (6 bases). There are 19 residues in the CDR3. V was clipped by 11 bases and J by 0 bases, with 29 bases between them. Germline V gene sequence: CDR1 SEHNR, CDR2 FQNEAQ (reference sequence). The chain's CDR3 is CAGTPWAGVGSYSGNTIYF. CDR3 DNA: TGTGCCGGCACCCCCTGGGCAGGGGTTGGAAGCTACTCTGGAAACACCATATATTTT. Together with reference TRBV7-9 and TRBJ1-3, the CDR3 gives the full variable domain: DTGVSQNPRHKITKRGQNVTFRCDPISEHNRLYWYRQTLGQGPEFLTYFQNEAQLEKSRLLSDRFSAERPKGSFSTLEIQRTEQGDSAMYLCAGTPWAGVGSYSGNTIYFGEGSWLTVV.

This sequence joins TRBV11-2 and TRBJ2-5, with TRBD2 matching 8 bases. With the DNA end fitting TRBJ2-7 better, the J assignment may be wrong. The CDR3 length is 17 residues. Germline lookup yields CDR1 SGHAT and CDR2 FQNNGV. The CDR3 DNA reads TGTGCCAGCAGCTTAGATTTGGCCCGCGGGGGGTCCTACGAGCAGTACTTC. It translates to CASSLDLARGGSYEQYF.

The table lists this clone with a few counts. V usage is TRBV30 and J usage is TRBJ1-4; D is perhaps TRBD1 (5 bases). V shed 0 bases and J shed 8 bases, with 16 bases lying between them. The CDR3 spans 15 residues. Looked up from germline, CDR1 is GTSNPN and CDR2 is SVGIG (reference sequence). The CDR3 DNA reads as TGTGCCTGGAGTGTATATGGGGGGAACGCCGAAAAACTGTTTTTT. Residues: CAWSVYGGNAEKLFF.

This clone has just one count. The J gene is TRBJ1-1, the V gene TRBV9; the D gene is possibly TRBD1 (6 bases). Germline V gives CDR1 SGDLS, CDR2 YYNGEE. V gave up 4 bases and J gave up 5 bases, with 21 bases separating them. This CDR3 has 16 residues. DNA for the CDR3: TGTGCCAGCAGCCGGGGGGGGGCCGGGGAGGAGACTGAAGCTTTCTTT. This translates into CASSRGGAGEETEAFF.

This rearrangement joins TRBV4-3 to TRBJ2-2; 9 bases map to TRBD2. The J segment lost 4 bases and the V segment lost 2 bases, leaving 8 bases of the junction unmatched. CDR3 size: 17 residues. CDR1 and CDR2 (germline): LGHNA, YSLEER. The CDR3 region is CASSQRLAGVGTGELFF. In DNA, the CDR3 is TGCGCCAGCAGCCAAAGATTAGCGGGAGTCGGCACCGGGGAGCTGTTTTTT.

This chain links TRBV9 with TRBJ2-7; TRBD2 matches 8 bases. V lost 3 bases to trimming and J lost 0 bases; unmatched junction nucleotides: 5. Germline V CDR1 and CDR2: SGDLS, YYNGEE. The CDR3 contains 15 residues. The CDR3 reads CASSAGGTSSYEQYF. CDR3 sequence (DNA): TGTGCCAGCAGCGCCGGGGGGACTAGCTCCTACGAGCAGTACTTC.

This chain joins TRBV10-2 and TRBJ2-7, with TRBD2 matching over 9 bases. V lost 7 bases to trimming and J lost 1 base; unmatched junction nucleotides: 11. CDR1 and CDR2 from the germline V gene are WSHSY and SAAADI. CDR3 length equals 16 residues. The CDR3 DNA follows: TGCGCCAGCAAAGCCCAACTCAGCGGGAGGTCCTACGAGCAGTACTTC. Its protein product is CASKAQLSGRSYEQYF.

The gene calls are TRBV13 and TRBJ2-2; 7 bases are shared with TRBD1. J was trimmed by 6 bases and V by 4 bases; bases with no gene match: 17. The CDR3 is 18 residues long. The germline CDR1 and CDR2 sequences are PRHDT and FYEKMQ (reference sequence). CDR3 sequence reads: CASSSGTASRGSAGELFF. CDR3 sequence (DNA): TGTGCCAGCAGCTCCGGGACAGCCTCAAGGGGGAGCGCCGGGGAGCTGTTTTTT.

The sample holds one count of this clone. The chain uses TRBV19 and TRBJ2-7; D might be TRBD1 (5 bases). This CDR3 region has 13 residues. Germline CDR1 reads LNHDA; CDR2 reads SQIVND (reference sequence). Trimming left V 8 bases short and J 2 bases short, with 13 bases between. The CDR3 nucleotides read TGTGCCAGTCGTAGGGGCAAAACCTACGAGCAGTACTTC. It translates to CASRRGKTYEQYF.

The V and J genes are TRBV28 and TRBJ1-2, with D possibly TRBD1 on 6 matching bases. The germline V gene encodes CDR1 MDHEN and CDR2 SYDVKM. This CDR3 spans 13 amino acids. With 7 bases removed from V and 6 bases from J, the gap between germline ends came to 15 bases. The CDR3 region has the DNA TGTGCCAGCACCCTGGGGGGGGGCGATGGCTACACCTTC. As protein: CASTLGGGDGYTF.

V gene TRBV6-6 combines with J gene TRBJ1-2; TRBD1 is a possible D gene (6 bases). CDR1 MNHNY and CDR2 SVGAGI come from the germline V gene (reference sequence). The germline V and J ends were trimmed by 5 bases and 10 bases, with 11 bases remaining between them. The CDR3 consists of 11 residues. CDR3 DNA: TGTGCCAGCAGTCGACAGGAACACTACACCTTC. It codes for CASSRQEHYTF.

J is TRBJ1-2 and V is TRBV7-2; tentative D call: TRBD1 (5 bases). From germline, CDR1 is SGHTA and CDR2 FQGNSA. V gave up 1 base and J gave up 3 bases, with 15 bases separating them. The CDR3 is made up of 16 amino acids. The CDR3 spells CASSLDGGGSHYGYTF. The CDR3 region has the DNA TGTGCCAGCAGCTTAGACGGGGGGGGGAGCCACTATGGCTACACCTTC.

The chain carries TRBV5-1 and TRBJ1-1; 8 bases match TRBD1. The CDR3 is 15 amino acids. Germline V gene lookup returns CDR1 SGHRS and CDR2 YFSETQ. V was pared by 4 bases and J by 4 bases, with 9 bases of the junction left unmatched. The CDR3 protein is CASSEDRESSTEAFF. The CDR3 DNA sequence: TGCGCCAGCAGCGAGGACAGGGAGTCGAGCACTGAAGCTTTCTTT.

The gene calls are TRBV7-9 and TRBJ2-3, with 7 bases fitting TRBD1. The V gene end was trimmed by 4 bases and the J gene end by 2 bases; junction bases not matched to a gene: 9. CDR1 SEHNR and CDR2 FQNEAQ come from the germline V gene (reference sequence). The CDR3 spans 16 residues. The CDR3 DNA reads TGTGCCAGCAGCTACCTCGGACAGGTAGACACAGATACGCAGTATTTT. Its protein is CASSYLGQVDTDTQYF. The entire variable domain, with the rest obtained from reference TRBV7-9 and TRBJ2-3, is as follows: DTGVSQNPRHKITKRGQNVTFRCDPISEHNRLYWYRQTLGQGPEFLTYFQNEAQLEKSRLLSDRFSAERPKGSFSTLEIQRTEQGDSAMYLCASSYLGQVDTDTQYFGPGTRLTVL.

The chain couples TRBV9 to TRBJ1-2; D gene ambiguous. Germline V gives CDR1 SGDLS, CDR2 YYNGEE. CDR3 size: 16 residues. The ends were cut back, 4 bases at V and 0 bases at J, with 16 bases in the middle. The CDR3 DNA reads TGTGCCAGCAGCAGCAGCGGAGAAGAAGCTAACTATGGCTACACCTTC. As protein: CASSSSGEEANYGYTF.

J is TRBJ1-2 and V is TRBV5-6; 8 nucleotides line up with TRBD1. J gave up 2 bases and V 4 bases, and 7 bases lay outside the gene matches. Looked up from germline, CDR1 is SGHDT and CDR2 is YYEEEE. The CDR3 has 15 amino acids. The CDR3 sequence is CASSRPRTGNYGYTF. Written as DNA, the CDR3 is TGTGCCAGCAGCCGCCCCAGGACAGGGAACTATGGCTACACCTTC.

V and J are TRBV30 and TRBJ1-2; possibly TRBD1 for D (5 bases). This CDR3 has 14 amino acids. Trimming removed 4 bases from V and 2 bases from J, with 14 bases in between. Per the germline V gene, CDR1 is GTSNPN and CDR2 is SVGIG (reference sequence). The CDR3 sequence is CAWIKLRQNYGYTF. DNA of the CDR3: TGTGCCTGGATAAAGTTGCGACAGAACTATGGCTACACCTTC.

The genes are TRBV19 and TRBJ1-4, with 7 bases lining up with TRBD1. CDR1 LNHDA and CDR2 SQIVND come from the germline V gene (reference sequence). V trimming: 3 bases; J trimming: 1 base; junction bases outside the gene matches: 11. This CDR3 is built from 18 residues. The CDR3 region is CASSIRTGIQRTNEKLFF. The DNA for the CDR3 is TGTGCCAGTAGTATCCGGACAGGAATCCAGAGAACTAATGAAAAACTGTTTTTT.

The chain uses TRBV4-3 and TRBJ2-3; 8 bases are a match to TRBD1. The germline CDR1 and CDR2 sequences are LGHNA and YSLEER. V lost 0 bases and J lost 4; bases outside the gene matches: 3. CDR3 length equals 15 residues. CDR3 loop: CASSQETGEPDTQYF. CDR3 coding DNA: TGCGCCAGCAGCCAAGAGACAGGGGAACCAGATACGCAGTATTTT.

This chain uses TRBV4-3 with TRBJ2-7, with 11 bases matching TRBD2. The CDR3 length is 16 residues. Germline CDR1 LGHNA, CDR2 YSLEER. J was trimmed by 6 bases and V by 0 bases; bases with no gene match: 7. CDR3 region: CASSQDKGLAVGEQYF. CDR3 DNA sequence: TGCGCCAGCAGCCAAGATAAGGGACTAGCGGTAGGCGAGCAGTACTTC.

This clone was counted between two and nine times. The gene calls are TRBV19 and TRBJ2-7, with 8 bases identical to TRBD2. Germline V gene sequence: CDR1 LNHDA, CDR2 SQIVND (reference sequence). The J segment lost 1 base and the V segment lost 1 base, leaving 9 bases of the junction unmatched. This CDR3 comprises 17 residues. Here the CDR3 reads CASSIVSSGSLSYEQYF. CDR3 in DNA: TGTGCCAGTAGTATAGTTTCAAGCGGGAGTCTATCCTACGAGCAGTACTTC.

The chain is built from TRBV28 and TRBJ2-5; TRBD2 is a possible D gene (7 bases). Looked up from germline, CDR1 is MDHEN and CDR2 is SYDVKM. This CDR3 has 15 residues. The V end was cut by 10 bases, the J end by 4 bases, with 22 bases between. The CDR3 here is CAIYLGGRGLETQYF. In nucleotides, the CDR3 is TGTGCCATTTACCTGGGGGGGCGCGGACTAGAGACCCAGTACTTC.

This rearrangement joins TRBV19 to TRBJ2-1, with D perhaps matching TRBD1 (6 bases). The CDR3 spans 13 residues. Germline lookup yields CDR1 LNHDA and CDR2 SQIVND (reference sequence). Trimming stripped 6 bases from V and 6 bases from J, with 12 bases between. The CDR3 region is CASSQDRSNEQFF. The DNA of the CDR3 is TGTGCCAGTAGCCAAGACAGGAGCAATGAGCAGTTCTTC.

The chain uses TRBV14 and TRBJ2-6; maybe TRBD1 (6 bases). The CDR3 runs to 17 residues. Trimming shortened V by 1 base and J by 2 bases, and 12 bases separated the two germline ends. In germline, CDR1 is SGHDN, CDR2 FVKESK. The CDR3, as DNA: TGTGCCAGCAGCCAAGTCAGGGGAGCAACTGGGGCCAACGTCCTGACTTTC. It yields the protein CASSQVRGATGANVLTF.

V and J are TRBV25-1 and TRBJ2-2; D ambiguous. Germline values: CDR1 MGHDK, CDR2 SYGVNS. Trimming pared 6 bases from V and 6 bases from J, leaving 11 bases between. The CDR3 spans 13 residues. CDR3 DNA: TGTGCCAGCAGCGCTCTCCGGGCCGGGGAGCTGTTTTTT. It yields the protein CASSALRAGELFF.